Below, 16 T cell receptor beta chains from the same sample are listed, as sequenced in a study of T cell responses to AZD1222 COVID-19 vaccine. Here immunoSEQ multiplex PCR was the method, and the copy in TCRdb shows in-frame clones only, minus some. The repertoire holds some 180,000 clones, with approximately 93% as singletons. The sample here was peripheral blood, taken 28 days after the second AZD1222 dose. Receptor source: an adult who received the AZD1222 COVID-19 vaccine.

The chain recombines TRBV21-1 with TRBJ1-1. TRBV21-1 is shown as a pseudogene. The CDR3 sequence is 14 residues long. The CDR3 DNA reads as TGTGCCAGCCCTAAAGGAAGGGAGAACACTGAAGCTTTCTTT. Translating gives CASPKGRENTEAFF.

J is TRBJ2-1 and V is TRBV24-1; tentative D call: TRBD2 (6 bases). Deletions cut 4 bases from V and 3 bases from J, with 9 bases between. From germline, CDR1 is KGHDR and CDR2 SFDVKD. The CDR3 contains 14 residues. The CDR3 is CATSEGRDYNEQFF. CDR3 coding DNA: TGTGCCACCAGTGAGGGGCGGGACTACAATGAGCAGTTCTTC.

The rearrangement joins TRBV2 to TRBJ1-4, with D maybe TRBD1 (6 bases). There are 15 residues in the CDR3. Per germline, CDR1 SNHLY and CDR2 FYNNEI. The CDR3 sequence is CAVDRGIGTNEKLFF. In nucleotides, the CDR3 is TGTGCTGTGGATAGGGGGATCGGAACTAATGAAAAACTGTTTTTT. Filled out from reference TRBV2 and TRBJ1-4, the complete variable domain reads EPEVTQTPSHQVTQMGQEVILRCVPISNHLYFYWYRQILGQKVEFLVSFYNNEISEKSEIFDDQFSVERPDGSNFTLKIRSTKLEDSAMYFCAVDRGIGTNEKLFFGSGTQLSVL.

The chain links TRBV3-1 (or the pseudogene TRBV3-2) to TRBJ1-2; D unresolved. Germline V gives CDR1 LGHDT, CDR2 YNNKEL (reference sequence). The CDR3 length is 15 residues. The germline V and J ends were trimmed by 1 base and 8 bases, with 17 bases remaining between them. CDR3 region: CASSQVTWGGKGYTF. The CDR3 DNA follows: TGTGCCAGCAGCCAAGTAACATGGGGTGGTAAAGGCTACACCTTC.

Points on this clone: This sample includes further DNA sequences coding for the same CDR3. The rearrangement uses TRBV5-1 and TRBJ2-6; tentatively, D is TRBD1 or TRBD2 (6 bases each). The V end was cut by 0 bases, the J end by 0 bases, with 13 bases between. Germline CDR1 reads SGHRS; CDR2 reads YFSETQ. This CDR3 is 18 amino acids long. CDR3 sequence: CASSLGPGGPSGANVLTF. CDR3 coding DNA: TGCGCCAGCAGCTTGGGGCCCGGGGGCCCCTCTGGGGCCAACGTCCTGACTTTC.

CDR3 DNA sequence: TGTGCCAGCAGCGGACGGGACTCCCTAGCAGATGAAAAACTGTTTTTT. This translates into CASSGRDSLADEKLFF. The genes are TRBV5-8 and TRBJ1-4; weak D call: TRBD1 (5 bases). The germline CDR1 and CDR2 sequences are SGHTS and YDEGEE. The CDR3 runs to 16 residues. V gave up 4 bases and J gave up 6 bases, with 19 bases separating them.

The rearrangement links TRBV5-1 to TRBJ2-1, with D unclear. Trimming took off 0 bases at V and 7 bases at J, with 11 bases between the two ends. The CDR3 consists of 14 residues. Germline-derived CDR1 and CDR2 are SGHRS and YFSETQ. The CDR3 reads CASSLVGRGNEQFF. The CDR3 bases are TGCGCCAGCAGCTTGGTAGGGCGTGGGAATGAGCAGTTCTTC. The variable domain in full, with the rest retrieved from reference TRBV5-1 and TRBJ2-1, is KAGVTQTPRYLIKTRGQQVTLSCSPISGHRSVSWYQQTPGQGLQFLFEYFSETQRNKGNFPGRFSGRQFSNSRSEMNVSTLELGDSALYLCASSLVGRGNEQFFGPGTRLTVL.

The chain uses TRBV30 and TRBJ1-5; no definite D call. V was pared by 4 bases and J by 2 bases, with 15 bases between. There are 15 residues in the CDR3. Per the germline V gene, CDR1 is GTSNPN and CDR2 is SVGIG (reference sequence). In nucleotides, the CDR3 is TGTGCCTGGAACCACCGCAACCGGGGCAATCAGCCCCAGCATTTT. Its translation is CAWNHRNRGNQPQHF.

The rearrangement joins TRBV10-2 to TRBJ2-3; TRBD1 matches 9 bases. This CDR3 region has 15 residues. V was clipped by 3 bases and J by 3 bases; unmatched bases: 4. Germline CDR1 reads WSHSY; CDR2 reads SAAADI. CDR3 amino acids: CASSERDRVTDTQYF. The CDR3 region has the DNA TGCGCCAGCAGTGAAAGGGACAGGGTAACAGATACGCAGTATTTT.

This clone was found a few times. J is TRBJ2-7 and V is TRBV7-9, with 14 bases that match TRBD2. Germline V gives CDR1 SEHNR, CDR2 FQNEAQ (reference sequence). The CDR3 is 17 amino acids. V trimming: 5 bases; J trimming: 2 bases; junction bases outside the gene matches: 8. This chain's CDR3 is CASSPGTSGSRPYEQYF. As DNA, the CDR3 is TGTGCCAGCAGCCCCGGGACTAGCGGGAGCCGCCCCTACGAGCAGTACTTC.

This chain links TRBV27 with TRBJ1-5, with D tentatively TRBD1 (5 bases). The CDR3 sequence is 14 residues long. The V gene's germline CDR1 is MNHEY and CDR2 SMNVEV (reference sequence). Trimming removed 3 bases at V and 2 bases at J, with 8 bases between. CDR3 sequence: CASSFRGGNQPQHF. The CDR3 nucleotides read TGTGCCAGCAGTTTCCGGGGGGGCAATCAGCCCCAGCATTTT.

The chain joins TRBV6-6 to TRBJ2-3; a weak D match, TRBD2 (5 bases). V was trimmed by 11 bases and J by 1 base, leaving 13 bases between them. Looked up from germline, CDR1 is MNHNY and CDR2 is SVGAGI (reference sequence). This CDR3 is 13 amino acids long. CDR3 protein: CAARDGGTDTQYF. CDR3 nucleotides: TGTGCCGCCCGCGACGGGGGCACAGATACGCAGTATTTT.

DNA for the CDR3: TGTGCCAGCAGCCGACAGGGGTCGGGCCAAGAGACCCAGTACTTC. It codes for CASSRQGSGQETQYF. V usage is TRBV6-2 or TRBV6-3 and J usage is TRBJ2-5, with 8 positions matching TRBD1. This CDR3 is built from 15 residues. The trim removed 6 bases at V and 1 base at J, leaving 7 bases unmatched. CDR1 MNHEY and CDR2 SVGEGT come from the germline V gene.

V is TRBV27 and J is TRBJ1-1; weak D call: TRBD1 (5 bases). V was clipped by 7 bases and J by 4 bases, with 16 bases between them. This CDR3 is 14 amino acids long. In germline, CDR1 is MNHEY, CDR2 SMNVEV (reference sequence). The CDR3 region has the DNA TGTGCCAGCACCTGGCGGGGGGGGTCCACTGAAGCTTTCTTT. It is translated as CASTWRGGSTEAFF.

In this sample, this clone turned up once. The chain has TRBV29-1 and TRBJ2-7, with D possibly matching TRBD2 (6 bases). CDR1 SQVTM and CDR2 ANQGSEA come from the germline V gene. V was trimmed by 0 bases and J by 7 bases, leaving 10 bases between them. CDR3 length equals 12 residues. The CDR3 is CSVEDLASEQYF. The DNA of the CDR3 is TGCAGCGTTGAAGACCTAGCGTCGGAGCAGTACTTC.

This chain joins TRBV11-2 and TRBJ1-6; 9 bases line up with TRBD1. Trimming cost V 6 bases and J 5 bases; bases outside gene matches: 5. Germline CDR1 and CDR2: SGHAT and FQNNGV. The CDR3 spans 15 residues. CDR3 region: CASRRGQGNNSPLHF. The CDR3 coding sequence is TGTGCCAGCAGGCGTGGACAGGGGAATAATTCACCCCTCCACTTT.